The present entry profiles one TCR beta chain with its context. What it recognizes is unknown. It was with a sample-barcoded 5' primer and a J-beta primer mix that a second PCR of roughly 6 to 11 cycles was run. TCRdb reanalysed the 5' RACE reads using MiXCR and keeps one entry per CDR3 protein. Among over 500,000 distinct CDR3 sequences listed, over 40% were seen once. This sample is drawn from a study of blood T cells in healthy people across ages. Notes on the study in general: Higher diversity, along with more naive CD4+ cells, distinguished long-lived donors from aged donors.

CDR1 is DFQATT and CDR2 is SNEGSKA in the germline V gene (reference sequence). Germline trimming cut 2 bases from V and 1 base from J; bases unmatched to any gene: 3. The CDR3 extends over 16 amino acids. This sequence joins TRBV20-1 and TRBJ2-1, with 12 bases aligning to TRBD1. The origin of this receptor is a woman older than 75 in good health. Material for sequencing was blood. CDR3 region: CSARKGQGASYNEQFF. The CDR3 DNA is TGCAGTGCTAGAAAGGGACAGGGGGCTTCCTACAATGAGCAGTTCTTC.